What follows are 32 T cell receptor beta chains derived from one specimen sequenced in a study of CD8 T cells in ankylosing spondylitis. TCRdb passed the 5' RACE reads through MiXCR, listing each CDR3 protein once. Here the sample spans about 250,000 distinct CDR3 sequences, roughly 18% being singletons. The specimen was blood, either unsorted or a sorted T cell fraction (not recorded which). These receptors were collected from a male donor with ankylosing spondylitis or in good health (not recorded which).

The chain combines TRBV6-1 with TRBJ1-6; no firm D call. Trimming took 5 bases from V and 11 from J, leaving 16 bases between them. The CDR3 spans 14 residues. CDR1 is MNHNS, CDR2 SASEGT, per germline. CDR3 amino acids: CASSLYAGVTPLHF. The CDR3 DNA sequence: TGTGCCAGCAGTCTCTACGCAGGAGTGACACCCCTCCACTTT.

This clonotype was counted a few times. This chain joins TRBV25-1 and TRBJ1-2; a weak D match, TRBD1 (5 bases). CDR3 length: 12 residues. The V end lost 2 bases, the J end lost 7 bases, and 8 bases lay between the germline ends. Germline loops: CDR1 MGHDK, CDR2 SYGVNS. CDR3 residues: CASSEGGSGYTF. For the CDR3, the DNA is TGTGCCAGCAGTGAAGGGGGGAGTGGCTACACCTTC.

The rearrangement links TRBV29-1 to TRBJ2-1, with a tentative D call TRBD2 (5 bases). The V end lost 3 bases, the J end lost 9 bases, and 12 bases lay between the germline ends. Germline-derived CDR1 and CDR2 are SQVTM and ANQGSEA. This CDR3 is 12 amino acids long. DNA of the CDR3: TGCAGCGTTGAGATGCTAGCTGTTGAGCAGTTCTTC. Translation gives CSVEMLAVEQFF.

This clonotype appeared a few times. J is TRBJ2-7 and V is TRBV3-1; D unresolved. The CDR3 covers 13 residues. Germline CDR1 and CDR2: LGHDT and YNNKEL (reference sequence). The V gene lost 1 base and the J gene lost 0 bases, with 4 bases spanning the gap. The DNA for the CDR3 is TGTGCCAGCAGCCAAGTCCCCTCCTACGAGCAGTACTTC. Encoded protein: CASSQVPSYEQYF.

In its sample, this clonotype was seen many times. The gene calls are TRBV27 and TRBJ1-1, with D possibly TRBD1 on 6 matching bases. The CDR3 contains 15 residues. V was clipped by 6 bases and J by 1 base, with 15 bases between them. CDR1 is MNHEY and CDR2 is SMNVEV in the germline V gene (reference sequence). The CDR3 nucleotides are TGTGCCAGCAGCAGCACCGGACAGCAGAACACTGAAGCTTTCTTT. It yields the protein CASSSTGQQNTEAFF.

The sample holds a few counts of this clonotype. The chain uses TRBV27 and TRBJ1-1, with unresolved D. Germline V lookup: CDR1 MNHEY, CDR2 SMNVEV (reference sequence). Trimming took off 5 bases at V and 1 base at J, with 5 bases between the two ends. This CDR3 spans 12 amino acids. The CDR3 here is CASSRWNTEAFF. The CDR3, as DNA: TGTGCCAGCAGTAGGTGGAACACTGAAGCTTTCTTT.

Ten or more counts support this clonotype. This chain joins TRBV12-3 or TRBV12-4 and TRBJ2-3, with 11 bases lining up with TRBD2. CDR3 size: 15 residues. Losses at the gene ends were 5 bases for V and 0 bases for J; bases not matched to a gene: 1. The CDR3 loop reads CASSRTSGSTDTQYF. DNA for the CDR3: TGTGCCAGCAGTCGGACTAGCGGGAGCACAGATACGCAGTATTTT.

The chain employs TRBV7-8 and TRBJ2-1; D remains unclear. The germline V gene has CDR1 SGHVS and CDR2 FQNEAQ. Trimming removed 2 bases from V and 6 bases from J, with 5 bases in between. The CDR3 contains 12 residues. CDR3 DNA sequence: TGTGCCAGCAGCTTACTCTGCAATGAGCAGTTCTTC. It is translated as CASSLLCNEQFF.

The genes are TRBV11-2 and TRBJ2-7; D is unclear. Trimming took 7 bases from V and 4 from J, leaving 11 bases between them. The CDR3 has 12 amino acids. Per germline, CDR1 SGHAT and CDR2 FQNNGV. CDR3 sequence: CASTPMGYEQYF. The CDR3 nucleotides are TGTGCCAGCACCCCTATGGGTTACGAGCAGTACTTC.

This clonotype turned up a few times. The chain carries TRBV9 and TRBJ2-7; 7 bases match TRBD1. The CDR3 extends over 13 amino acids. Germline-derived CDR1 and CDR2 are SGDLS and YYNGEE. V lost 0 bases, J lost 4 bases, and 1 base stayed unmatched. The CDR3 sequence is CASSVEGAYEQYF. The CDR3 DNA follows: TGTGCCAGCAGCGTAGAGGGGGCATACGAGCAGTACTTC.

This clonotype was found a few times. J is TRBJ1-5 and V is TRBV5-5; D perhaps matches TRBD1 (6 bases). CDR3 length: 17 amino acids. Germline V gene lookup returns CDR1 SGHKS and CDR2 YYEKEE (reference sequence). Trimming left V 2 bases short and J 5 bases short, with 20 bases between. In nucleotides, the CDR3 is TGTGCCAGCAGCTTAGGACAGCCACTTGAGTACGATCAGCCCCAGCATTTT. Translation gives CASSLGQPLEYDQPQHF.

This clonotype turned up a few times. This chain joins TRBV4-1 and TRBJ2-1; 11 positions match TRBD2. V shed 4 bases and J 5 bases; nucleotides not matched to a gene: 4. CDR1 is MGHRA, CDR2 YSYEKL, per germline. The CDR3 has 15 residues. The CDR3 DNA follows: TGCGCCAGCAGCCTTGGGACTAGCGGAGACAATGAGCAGTTCTTC. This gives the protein CASSLGTSGDNEQFF.

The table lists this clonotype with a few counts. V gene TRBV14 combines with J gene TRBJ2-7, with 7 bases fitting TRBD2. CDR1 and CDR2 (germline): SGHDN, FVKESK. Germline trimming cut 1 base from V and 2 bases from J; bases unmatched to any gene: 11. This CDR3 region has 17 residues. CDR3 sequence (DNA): TGTGCCAGCAGCCAAGGGCGTGGAGGACTAGGGACCTACGAGCAGTACTTC. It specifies CASSQGRGGLGTYEQYF.

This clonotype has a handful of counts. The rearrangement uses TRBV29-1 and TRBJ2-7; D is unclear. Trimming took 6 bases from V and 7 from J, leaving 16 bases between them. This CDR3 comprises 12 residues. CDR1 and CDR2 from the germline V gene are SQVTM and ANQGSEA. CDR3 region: CSVGPASGEQYF. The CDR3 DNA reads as TGCAGCGTCGGGCCGGCCTCTGGGGAGCAGTACTTC.

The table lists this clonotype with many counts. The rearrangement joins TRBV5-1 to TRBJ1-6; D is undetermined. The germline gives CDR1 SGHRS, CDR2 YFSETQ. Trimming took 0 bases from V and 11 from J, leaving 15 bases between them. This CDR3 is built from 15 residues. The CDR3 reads CASSLEAPRRTPLHF. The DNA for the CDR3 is TGCGCCAGCAGCTTGGAAGCCCCGCGGAGGACACCCCTCCACTTT.

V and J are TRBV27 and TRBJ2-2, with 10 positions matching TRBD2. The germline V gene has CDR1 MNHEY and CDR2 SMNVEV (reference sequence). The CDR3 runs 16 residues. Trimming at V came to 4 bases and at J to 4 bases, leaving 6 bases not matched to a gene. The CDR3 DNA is TGTGCCAGCAGTTCAACTAGCGGGAACCCCACCGGGGAGCTGTTTTTT. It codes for CASSSTSGNPTGELFF.

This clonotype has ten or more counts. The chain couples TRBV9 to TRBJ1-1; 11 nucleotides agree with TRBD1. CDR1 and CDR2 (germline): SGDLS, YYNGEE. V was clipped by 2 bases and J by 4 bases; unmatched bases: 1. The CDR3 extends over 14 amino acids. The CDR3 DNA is TGTGCCAGCAGCGTCGGGACAGGGGGCACTGAAGCTTTCTTT. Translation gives CASSVGTGGTEAFF.

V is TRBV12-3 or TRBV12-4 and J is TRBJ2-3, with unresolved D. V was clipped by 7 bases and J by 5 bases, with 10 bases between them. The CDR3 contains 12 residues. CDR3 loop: CASTLYGDTQYF. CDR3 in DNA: TGTGCCAGCACCCTTTATGGAGATACGCAGTATTTT.

The CDR3 sequence is CASSQDPGLVDEQYF. The DNA of the CDR3 is TGCGCCAGCAGCCAAGACCCGGGACTAGTTGACGAGCAGTACTTC. The rearrangement uses TRBV4-1 and TRBJ2-7; TRBD2 aligns across 8 bases. V lost 0 bases and J lost 5; bases outside the gene matches: 6. Looked up from germline, CDR1 is MGHRA and CDR2 is YSYEKL. The CDR3 runs 15 residues.

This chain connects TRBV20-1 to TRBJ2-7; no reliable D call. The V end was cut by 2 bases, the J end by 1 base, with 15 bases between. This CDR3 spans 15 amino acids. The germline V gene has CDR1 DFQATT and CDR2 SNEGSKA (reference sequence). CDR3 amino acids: CSARSFHGVSYEQYF. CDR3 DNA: TGCAGTGCTAGATCTTTCCATGGAGTGTCCTACGAGCAGTACTTC.

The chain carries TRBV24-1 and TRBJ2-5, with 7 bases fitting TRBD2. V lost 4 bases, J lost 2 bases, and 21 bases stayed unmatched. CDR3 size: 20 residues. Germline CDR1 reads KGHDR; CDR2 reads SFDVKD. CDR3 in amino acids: CATSDLGYKGPSGEQETQYF. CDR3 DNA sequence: TGTGCCACCAGTGACCTCGGATACAAAGGCCCTAGCGGAGAGCAAGAGACCCAGTACTTC.

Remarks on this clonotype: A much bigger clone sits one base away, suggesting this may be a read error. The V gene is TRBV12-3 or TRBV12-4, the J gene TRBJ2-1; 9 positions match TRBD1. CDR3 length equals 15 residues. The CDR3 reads CASSFGQGPYNEPFF. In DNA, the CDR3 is TGTGCCAGCAGTTTCGGACAGGGGCCCTACAATGAGCCGTTCTTC.

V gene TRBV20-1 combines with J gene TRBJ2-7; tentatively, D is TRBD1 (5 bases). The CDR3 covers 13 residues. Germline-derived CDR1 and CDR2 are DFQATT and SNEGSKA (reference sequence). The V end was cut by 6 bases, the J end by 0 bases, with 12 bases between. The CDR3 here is CSARQYSSYEQYF. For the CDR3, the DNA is TGCAGTGCACGACAGTATAGCTCCTACGAGCAGTACTTC.

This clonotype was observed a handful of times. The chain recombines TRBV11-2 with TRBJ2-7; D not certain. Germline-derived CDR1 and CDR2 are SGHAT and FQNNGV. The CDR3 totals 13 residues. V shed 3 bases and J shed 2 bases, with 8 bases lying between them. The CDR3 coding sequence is TGTGCCAGCAGCTTCCAGGACGCCTACGAGCAGTACTTC. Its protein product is CASSFQDAYEQYF.

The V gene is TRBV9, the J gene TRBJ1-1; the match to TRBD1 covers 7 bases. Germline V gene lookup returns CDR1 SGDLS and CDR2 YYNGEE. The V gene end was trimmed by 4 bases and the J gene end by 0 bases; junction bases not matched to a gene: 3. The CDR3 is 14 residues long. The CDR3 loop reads CASSTGVMNTEAFF. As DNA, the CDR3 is TGTGCCAGCAGCACAGGGGTAATGAACACTGAAGCTTTCTTT.

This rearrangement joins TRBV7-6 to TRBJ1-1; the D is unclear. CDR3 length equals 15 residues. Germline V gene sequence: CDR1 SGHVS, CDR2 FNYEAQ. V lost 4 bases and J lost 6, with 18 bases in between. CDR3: CASSYGPSSGAEAFF. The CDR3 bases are TGTGCCAGCAGCTATGGCCCAAGCAGTGGGGCTGAAGCTTTCTTT.

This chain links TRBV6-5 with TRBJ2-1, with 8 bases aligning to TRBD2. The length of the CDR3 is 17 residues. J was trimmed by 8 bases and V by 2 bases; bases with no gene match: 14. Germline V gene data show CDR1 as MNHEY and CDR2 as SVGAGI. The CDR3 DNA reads TGTGCCAGCAGTTACCCCCCGGATAGCGGGGCCCCCGATGAGCAGTTCTTC. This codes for CASSYPPDSGAPDEQFF.

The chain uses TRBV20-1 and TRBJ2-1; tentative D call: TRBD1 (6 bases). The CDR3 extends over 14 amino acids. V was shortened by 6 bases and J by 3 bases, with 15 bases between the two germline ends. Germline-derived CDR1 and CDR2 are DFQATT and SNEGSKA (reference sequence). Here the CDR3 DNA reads TGCAGTGCCGAAAAGGGGGAAATCTACAATGAGCAGTTCTTC. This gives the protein CSAEKGEIYNEQFF.

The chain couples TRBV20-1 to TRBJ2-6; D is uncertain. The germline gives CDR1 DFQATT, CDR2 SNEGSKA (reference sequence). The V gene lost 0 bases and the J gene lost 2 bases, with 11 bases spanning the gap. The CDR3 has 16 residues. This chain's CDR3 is CSARDPPDAGANVLTF. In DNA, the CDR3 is TGCAGTGCTAGAGATCCCCCAGACGCTGGGGCCAACGTCCTGACTTTC.

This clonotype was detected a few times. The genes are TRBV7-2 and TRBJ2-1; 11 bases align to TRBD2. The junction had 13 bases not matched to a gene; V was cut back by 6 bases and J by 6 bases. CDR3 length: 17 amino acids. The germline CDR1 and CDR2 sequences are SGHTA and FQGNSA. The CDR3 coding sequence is TGTGCCAGCAGTCTAACCGAAGGGACTAGCGGTTCCAATGAGCAGTTCTTC. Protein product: CASSLTEGTSGSNEQFF.

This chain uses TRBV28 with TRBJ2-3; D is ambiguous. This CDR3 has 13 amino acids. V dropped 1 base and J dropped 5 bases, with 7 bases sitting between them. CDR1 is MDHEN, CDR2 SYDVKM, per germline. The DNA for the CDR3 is TGTGCCAGCAGTTTATCTGCTCGAGATACGCAGTATTTT. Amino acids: CASSLSARDTQYF. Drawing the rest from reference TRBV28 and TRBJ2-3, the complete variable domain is DVKVTQSSRYLVKRTGEKVFLECVQDMDHENMFWYRQDPGLGLRLIYFSYDVKMKEKGDIPEGYSVSREKKERFSLILESASTNQTSMYLCASSLSARDTQYFGPGTRLTVL.

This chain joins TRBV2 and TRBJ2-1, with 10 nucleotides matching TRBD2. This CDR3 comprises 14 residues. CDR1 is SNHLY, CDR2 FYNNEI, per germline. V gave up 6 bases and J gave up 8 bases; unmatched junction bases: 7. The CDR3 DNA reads TGTGCCAGCAGGGAGCTAGCGGGAGCTTATGAGCAGTTCTTC. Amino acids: CASRELAGAYEQFF.